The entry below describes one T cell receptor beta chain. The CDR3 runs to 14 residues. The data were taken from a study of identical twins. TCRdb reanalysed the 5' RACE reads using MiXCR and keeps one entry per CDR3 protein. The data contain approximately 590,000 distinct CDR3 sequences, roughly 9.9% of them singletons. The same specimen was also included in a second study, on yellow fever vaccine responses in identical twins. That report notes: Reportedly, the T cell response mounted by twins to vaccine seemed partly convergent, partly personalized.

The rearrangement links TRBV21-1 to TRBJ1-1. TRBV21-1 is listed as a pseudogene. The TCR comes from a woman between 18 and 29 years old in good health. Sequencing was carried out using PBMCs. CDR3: CASSNGRRNTEAFF. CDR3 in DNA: TGTGCCAGCAGCAACGGACGGAGGAACACTGAAGCTTTCTTT.